This entry lists 23 T cell receptor beta chains sequenced from one sample in a study of spatial heterogeneity in lung cancer. Time point specified: sample taken at primary tumor resection. The sequenced material consisted of unsorted whole RNA from tumor, nontumor lung or frozen PBMC. MiXCR, run by TCRdb on the 5' RACE reads, gives a single entry per CDR3 protein. The profile shows fewer than 1,500 distinct CDR3 sequences, approximately 7.8% of them singletons. The source material was normal lung tissue next to the tumor, sampled at surgery. All receptors come from a female donor with early-stage non-small cell lung cancer.

This clonotype is large within its sample. This chain joins TRBV20-1 and TRBJ2-1; D gene uncertain. Germline values: CDR1 DFQATT, CDR2 SNEGSKA (reference sequence). V shed 0 bases and J shed 7 bases, with 7 bases lying between them. The CDR3 extends over 12 amino acids. CDR3 amino acids: CSAREGWNEQFF. The CDR3 DNA reads TGCAGTGCTAGAGAGGGGTGGAATGAGCAGTTCTTC.

This clonotype is large. This chain joins TRBV3-1 and TRBJ2-1; 8 positions match TRBD1. Germline-derived CDR1 and CDR2 are LGHDT and YNNKEL (reference sequence). V was clipped by 1 base and J by 4 bases; unmatched bases: 9. This CDR3 spans 17 amino acids. CDR3 residues: CASSQGLPGQVYNEQFF. The CDR3 nucleotides are TGTGCCAGCAGCCAAGGGCTCCCGGGACAGGTTTACAATGAGCAGTTCTTC.

V and J are TRBV10-3 and TRBJ1-6; 10 bases are a match to TRBD1. Losses at the gene ends were 8 bases for V and 10 bases for J; bases not matched to a gene: 5. The CDR3 contains 13 residues. CDR1 and CDR2 (germline): ENHRY, SYGVKD. The CDR3 here is CAIRGTGASPLHF. The CDR3 DNA sequence: TGTGCCATCCGCGGGACAGGGGCCTCACCCCTCCACTTT.

Within the sample, this clonotype is medium-sized. The rearrangement links TRBV6-1 to TRBJ1-5; the D gene is possibly TRBD1 (6 bases). Trimming shortened V by 6 bases and J by 6 bases, and 12 bases separated the two germline ends. The length of the CDR3 is 13 residues. From germline, CDR1 is MNHNS and CDR2 SASEGT. The CDR3 DNA follows: TGTGCCAGCAGCCACAGGGAGGGTCAGCCCCAGCATTTT. This sequence encodes CASSHREGQPQHF.

Relative to its sample, this clonotype is medium-sized. The V call is TRBV6-1, the J call TRBJ2-2, with TRBD2 as a possible D gene (5 bases). This CDR3 comprises 13 residues. Germline V gene data show CDR1 as MNHNS and CDR2 as SASEGT. V was shortened by 1 base and J by 8 bases, with 8 bases between the two germline ends. The CDR3 coding sequence is TGTGCCAGCAGTGAAGTCGGGGAAGGGGAGCTGTTTTTT. This encodes CASSEVGEGELFF.

This rearrangement joins TRBV12-3 or TRBV12-4 to TRBJ2-1; TRBD2 matches at 9 bases. Germline trimming cut 0 bases from V and 5 bases from J; bases unmatched to any gene: 11. This CDR3 comprises 18 residues. CDR3 amino acids: CASSLALVAGLAHNEQFF. The CDR3 DNA sequence: TGTGCCAGCAGTTTAGCGCTTGTTGCGGGACTAGCCCACAATGAGCAGTTCTTC.

This clonotype was picked up many times. The V and J genes are TRBV20-1 and TRBJ2-3; 9 nucleotides line up with TRBD2. Germline values: CDR1 DFQATT, CDR2 SNEGSKA (reference sequence). This CDR3 has 15 residues. The V and J ends lost 5 bases and 1 base, in that order; junction bases with no gene match: 7. DNA of the CDR3: TGCAGTGCTCCAGCTCGGACTAGCGGCACAGATACGCAGTATTTT. This translates into CSAPARTSGTDTQYF.

There are many counts of this clonotype. V usage is TRBV27 and J usage is TRBJ1-5; a possible D gene is TRBD1 (5 bases). V lost 5 bases and J lost 0, with 17 bases in between. CDR3 length: 17 amino acids. Germline CDR1 MNHEY, CDR2 SMNVEV (reference sequence). The CDR3 is CASSPVRAGPSNQPQHF. CDR3 in DNA: TGTGCCAGCAGTCCAGTGAGAGCAGGGCCTAGCAATCAGCCCCAGCATTTT.

By share, this clonotype counts as large. The chain uses TRBV7-9 and TRBJ1-5, with no clear D. Germline V gives CDR1 SEHNR, CDR2 FQNEAQ (reference sequence). Deletions cut 2 bases from V and 6 bases from J, with 5 bases between. This CDR3 contains 12 residues. The CDR3 region is CASSLPGQPQHF. The DNA for the CDR3 is TGTGCCAGCAGCTTACCCGGTCAGCCCCAGCATTTT. Looking up the rest from reference TRBV7-9 and TRBJ1-5 gives the full variable domain: DTGVSQNPRHKITKRGQNVTFRCDPISEHNRLYWYRQTLGQGPEFLTYFQNEAQLEKSRLLSDRFSAERPKGSFSTLEIQRTEQGDSAMYLCASSLPGQPQHFGDGTRLSIL.

By sample fraction, this clonotype is medium-sized. The rearrangement uses TRBV7-2 and TRBJ1-6; D is undetermined. Germline values: CDR1 SGHTA, CDR2 FQGNSA. V lost 5 bases, J lost 6 bases, and 20 bases lay in between. CDR3 length: 17 residues. The CDR3 reads CASSQAAGRTSNSPLHF. CDR3 DNA sequence: TGTGCCAGCAGCCAGGCAGCAGGCCGTACCAGTAATTCACCCCTCCACTTT.

The chain is built from TRBV20-1 and TRBJ2-1; D remains unclear. This CDR3 comprises 12 residues. V lost 3 bases and J 7 bases, leaving 10 bases between the germline ends. CDR1 and CDR2 from the germline V gene are DFQATT and SNEGSKA (reference sequence). The CDR3 protein is CSASPLGNEQFF. The CDR3 bases are TGCAGTGCTAGTCCCTTAGGGAATGAGCAGTTCTTC.

By share, this clonotype ranks as medium-sized. Lacking the conserved final phenylalanine or tryptophan, this CDR3 likely reflects a read error. It is unclear where the CDR3 begins or ends on the DNA, so no DNA is shown, and the CDR3 is as TCRdb lists it. V usage is TRBV7-2 and J usage is TRBJ2-7; TRBD2, the table's D call, lacks a check against the DNA. Termini included, the CDR3 measures 13 amino acids. The germline gives CDR1 SGHTA, CDR2 FQGNSA. The CDR3 is CASSLVTSGRPSL.

This clonotype was seen many times. The genes are TRBV5-6 and TRBJ2-2; 7 bases map to TRBD1. The CDR3 contains 15 residues. Unmatched junction bases numbered 6, after V lost 2 bases and J lost 5 bases. Germline CDR1 reads SGHDT; CDR2 reads YYEEEE. The CDR3, as DNA: TGTGCCAGCAGCTTCTGGACAGGCGTAACCGGGGAGCTGTTTTTT. It translates to CASSFWTGVTGELFF.

This clonotype is medium-sized. The gene calls are TRBV4-2 and TRBJ2-3; 8 bases are a match to TRBD2. CDR1 and CDR2 from the germline V gene are LGHNA and YNFKEQ. J was trimmed by 2 bases and V by 1 base; bases with no gene match: 5. There are 16 residues in the CDR3. CDR3 region: CASSQALADPTDTQYF. DNA for the CDR3: TGTGCCAGCAGCCAAGCACTAGCGGACCCCACAGATACGCAGTATTTT.

This clonotype is judged medium-sized. This rearrangement joins TRBV5-1 to TRBJ2-2; the D is unclear. CDR1 and CDR2 from the germline V gene are SGHRS and YFSETQ. Deletions cut 3 bases from V and 4 bases from J, with 10 bases between. The CDR3 has 14 amino acids. This CDR3 reads CASSSLESTGELFF. Written as DNA, the CDR3 is TGCGCCAGCAGCTCCTTGGAGAGCACCGGGGAGCTGTTTTTT.

Many counts were recorded for this clonotype. The chain links TRBV25-1 to TRBJ2-3; possible D gene TRBD1, 5 bases. The CDR3 sequence is 13 residues long. Trimming removed 4 bases at V and 2 bases at J, with 7 bases between. Germline CDR1 and CDR2: MGHDK and SYGVNS. The CDR3 region has the DNA TGTGCCAGCAGTGTCAGGGTCACAGATACGCAGTATTTT. Its translation is CASSVRVTDTQYF.

By proportion, this clonotype is large (0.1 to 1%). The chain uses TRBV7-2 and TRBJ2-1, with D hard to call. There are 16 residues in the CDR3. The germline CDR1 and CDR2 sequences are SGHTA and FQGNSA. V lost 6 bases, J lost 0 bases, and 15 bases lay in between. CDR3: CASRSPGRSSYNEQFF. As DNA, the CDR3 is TGTGCCAGCAGATCCCCGGGCCGAAGCTCCTACAATGAGCAGTTCTTC.

In this sample, this clonotype is medium-sized. The genes are TRBV7-8 and TRBJ2-5, with TRBD1 identical over 7 bases. CDR1 is SGHVS, CDR2 FQNEAQ, per germline. The CDR3 loop spans 13 amino acids. V was clipped by 5 bases and J by 5 bases; unmatched bases: 5. The CDR3 protein is CASSRDRVETQYF. In DNA, the CDR3 is TGTGCCAGCAGCCGAGACAGGGTGGAGACCCAGTACTTC.

This clonotype is labeled as large (0.1 to 1%). The chain is built from TRBV6-5 and TRBJ2-7, with 9 bases fitting TRBD1. CDR3 size: 15 residues. V was pared by 0 bases and J by 2 bases, with 2 bases of the junction left unmatched. The germline V gene has CDR1 MNHEY and CDR2 SVGAGI. The CDR3 spells CASSYSTGGAYEQYF. The CDR3 DNA reads TGTGCCAGCAGTTACTCAACAGGGGGCGCCTACGAGCAGTACTTC.

By sample fraction, this clonotype is large (0.1 to 1%). This chain links TRBV7-9 with TRBJ1-4; D remains unclear. Germline V gene data show CDR1 as SEHNR and CDR2 as FQNEAQ (reference sequence). This CDR3 comprises 15 residues. Trimming removed 1 base at V and 4 bases at J, with 10 bases between. The CDR3 region is CASSLGAANNEKLFF. Written as DNA, the CDR3 is TGTGCCAGCAGCTTAGGAGCAGCCAATAATGAAAAACTGTTTTTT.

This clonotype is judged large (0.1 to 1%). The chain carries TRBV27 and TRBJ2-3; TRBD2 agrees at 7 bases. This CDR3 is built from 14 residues. Germline V CDR1 and CDR2: MNHEY, SMNVEV (reference sequence). CDR3 loop: CAAGRGISTDTQYF. CDR3 nucleotides: TGTGCGGCGGGGCGGGGGATCTCCACAGATACGCAGTATTTT.

In this sample, this clonotype turned up a few times. The chain links TRBV7-9 to TRBJ1-6, with unresolved D. CDR1 SEHNR and CDR2 FQNEAQ come from the germline V gene (reference sequence). The CDR3 is 13 amino acids. V gave up 5 bases and J gave up 7 bases, with 9 bases separating them. CDR3 in amino acids: CASSQVGNSPLHF. CDR3 coding DNA: TGTGCCAGCAGCCAAGTGGGGAATTCACCCCTCCACTTT.

The chain links TRBV20-1 to TRBJ2-7; D uncertain. This CDR3 contains 15 residues. Trimming cost V 0 bases and J 4 bases, with 16 bases left between them. In germline, CDR1 is DFQATT, CDR2 SNEGSKA (reference sequence). CDR3 sequence: CSARDRFASAYEQYF. Written as DNA, the CDR3 is TGCAGTGCTAGAGATCGGTTTGCGTCTGCTTACGAGCAGTACTTC.